This T cell receptor (beta chain) was obtained from a study of shared clonotypes between healthy human individuals. Study information: CD4 naive and CD4 memory each took three plates per donor, while CD8 naive took two and CD8 memory one. Study-wide findings and caveats: Only blood was sampled, and tissue TCR repertoires likely differ from blood ones.

CD45RA+ naive and CD45RA-negative memory subsets were separated from CD4+ cells. TCRdb's table, derived via immunoSEQ multiplex PCR, lists solely in-frame clones and lacks some. The data hold 2,500,000 or so clones, with 80% to 95% observed a single time. In regard to this clone: The antigen is not known.

This TCR was sampled from a man between 18 and 35 years old in good health. Some clones in this sample may be carry-over from other donors' samples. Specimen: naive CD4+ T cells from PBMCs. Documented subset: CD45RA+ positively selected.

As DNA, the CDR3 is TGTGCCATCAGTGGACGCTCACAGGGGGCAGGATCCTACAATGAGCAGTTCTTC. It specifies CAISGRSQGAGSYNEQFF. The chain combines TRBV10-3 with TRBJ2-1, with 9 bases identical to TRBD1. With V trimmed by 4 bases and J by 1 base, 11 bases remained unmatched. Looked up from germline, CDR1 is ENHRY and CDR2 is SYGVKD. The CDR3 extends over 18 amino acids.